Listed below are T cell receptor beta chains from one sample, sequenced in a study of blood T cell repertoires in COVID-19. The table came from immunoSEQ multiplex PCR; TCRdb's copy has only in-frame clones and leaves some out. The sample holds approximately 430,000 clones, 75% to 90% seen once. Sequencing used peripheral blood. Receptor source: a woman in her 30s with active or convalescent COVID-19. CDR3s leave out the opening cysteine and the closing phenylalanine or tryptophan. D genes are given only for firm matches.

TRBV3-1/TRBV3-2,TRBD2,TRBJ2-1,ASSPQAGGSYNEQF
TRBV9,-,TRBJ1-1,ASSKLTGNTEAF
TRBV24-1,-,TRBJ2-3,ATSDSRVSTDTQY
TRBV3-1/TRBV3-2,TRBD2,TRBJ2-7,ASSPPTSGEQY
TRBV7-9,-,TRBJ2-2,ASSPRGQGNTGELF
TRBV6-5,-,TRBJ2-7,ASRGDISYEQY
TRBV6-4,TRBD1,TRBJ1-5,ASSDSNSILGGRQPQH
TRBV12-3/TRBV12-4,TRBD2,TRBJ2-7,ASSLGGVFEQY
TRBV13,-,TRBJ2-7,ASSRTEESYEQY
TRBV2,TRBD1,TRBJ2-7,ASSPTGVGDEQY
TRBV19,-,TRBJ1-1,ASSTQVGTEAF
TRBV5-1,-,TRBJ2-7,ASSLKEGSYEQY
TRBV20-1,-,TRBJ1-5,SASAGKSNQPQH
TRBV6-5,-,TRBJ1-1,ATSRYTEAF
TRBV19,-,TRBJ1-1,ASRIGQTNTEAF
TRBV7-9,-,TRBJ1-5,ASSPLIEGQINQPQH
TRBV5-6,-,TRBJ1-1,ASSTPSGVNTEAF
TRBV9,TRBD1,TRBJ1-2,ASSLRTGDISYT
TRBV29-1,-,TRBJ1-1,SVEQGWGTEAF
TRBV24-1,-,TRBJ2-3,ATSLGTPSDTQY